A selection of T cell receptor beta chains follows, all from one sample in a study of blood T cell repertoires in COVID-19. Sequencing was performed with immunoSEQ multiplex PCR; in TCRdb, only in-frame clones are kept and a portion is missing. The sample has approximately 200,000 clones, around 84% seen once. Sequencing input: peripheral blood. Every receptor here comes from a woman aged 80 or older with COVID-19, enrolled during active disease. The CDR3 runs from the conserved cysteine through the conserved F or W. D genes are given only for firm matches. Size is omitted from some rows. Given values are once, few, many or a class for expanded clones.

clone_size,j_call,v_call,d_call,cdr3_nt,cdr3_aa
once,TRBJ1-3,TRBV5-5,NA,TGTGCCAGCAGCCCGTCGGGTTCGAGTGGAAACACCATATATTTT,CASSPSGSSGNTIYF
few,TRBJ1-6,TRBV7-2,TRBD1,TGTGCCAGCAGCTACCCGGACAGGGTTTCACCCCTCCACTTT,CASSYPDRVSPLHF
once,TRBJ2-3,TRBV18,TRBD2,TGTGCCAGCTCGACGCGGGCGGGGGGCACAGATACGCAGTATTTT,CASSTRAGGTDTQYF
NA,TRBJ1-1,TRBV10-3,TRBD1,TGTGCCACCTGGACAGGGGGCAGCGCCAACGCTGAAGCTTTCTTT,CATWTGGSANAEAFF
once,TRBJ1-1,TRBV15,TRBD1,TGTGCCACCAGCACGCGACAGGGGAAGAACACTGAAGCTTTCTTT,CATSTRQGKNTEAFF
once,TRBJ2-2,TRBV3-1/TRBV3-2,TRBD1,TGTGCCAGCAGCAGACAGGGCTGGAGGATCGGGGAGCTGTTTTTT,CASSRQGWRIGELFF
NA,TRBJ2-5,TRBV7-3,TRBD2,TGTGCCAGCAGTAGTAGCGGGGGCGGAGAGACCCAGTACTTC,CASSSSGGGETQYF
NA,TRBJ1-5,TRBV29-1,TRBD1,TGCAGCGTGGTTGACAGGGACAATCAGCCCCAGCATTTT,CSVVDRDNQPQHF
NA,TRBJ2-1,TRBV7-7,NA,TGTGCCAGCAGCCCGTTAGGGGATGAGCAGTTCTTC,CASSPLGDEQFF
few,TRBJ1-3,TRBV7-9,TRBD1,TGTGCCAGCAGCTTACGACAGGACAGGAGCTCTGGAAACACCATATATTTT,CASSLRQDRSSGNTIYF
NA,TRBJ2-7,TRBV28,NA,TGTGCCAGCAGACGGGACATCTACGAGCAGTACTTC,CASRRDIYEQYF
NA,TRBJ1-6,TRBV9,TRBD1,TGTGCCAGCAACGAGGGACAGGGAGTCTCACCCCTCCACTTT,CASNEGQGVSPLHF
NA,TRBJ1-2,TRBV28,NA,TGTGCCAGCAGAGCACAGGGATTGGGACGCTATGGCTACACCTTC,CASRAQGLGRYGYTF
few,TRBJ1-5,TRBV21-1,NA,TGTGCCAGCAGCAAGAGCTATAGCAATCAGCCCCAGCATTTT,CASSKSYSNQPQHF
NA,TRBJ1-4,TRBV30,NA,TGTGCCTGGAGCCCCCTACAGAGTGAAAAACTGTTTTTT,CAWSPLQSEKLFF
NA,TRBJ1-4,TRBV6-1,NA,TGTGCCAGCAGTGAAATCAGGGCATCTGAAAAACTGTTTTTT,CASSEIRASEKLFF
NA,TRBJ2-3,TRBV28,NA,TGTGCCAGCCTAAAACAGGGTCTCACAGATACGCAGTATTTT,CASLKQGLTDTQYF
once,TRBJ1-1,TRBV4-2,NA,TGTGCCAGCAGCCAAGAGGTCGGAGTGGGCGCGGGTCGGACTGAAGCTTTCTTT,CASSQEVGVGAGRTEAFF
NA,TRBJ1-1,TRBV11-1,NA,TGTGCCAGCAGCTTAGGACTGAGCACTGAAGCTTTCTTT,CASSLGLSTEAFF
NA,TRBJ1-5,TRBV30,NA,TGTGCCTGGACGACGGGGTCGGGGCAGCCCCAGCATTTT,CAWTTGSGQPQHF
NA,TRBJ2-2,TRBV11-1,TRBD2,TGTGCCAGCAGCCGGACTAGCGGGGGGCTCGGGGAGCTGTTTTTT,CASSRTSGGLGELFF
NA,TRBJ2-3,TRBV7-6,NA,TGTGCCAGCAGCTTAGTTGGGGGGAGCACAGATACGCAGTATTTT,CASSLVGGSTDTQYF
NA,TRBJ1-1,TRBV24-1,NA,TGTGCCACCAGTTCGCAGGGGAACACTGAAGCTTTCTTT,CATSSQGNTEAFF
NA,TRBJ1-4,TRBV27,TRBD1,TGTGCCAGCAGTACCCCGACAGGGGAGTTGTTTTTT,CASSTPTGELFF
few,TRBJ1-1,TRBV5-6,NA,TGTGCCAGCAGCTTGGGAGGCTCTGGGAACACTGAAGCTTTCTTT,CASSLGGSGNTEAFF
NA,TRBJ1-1,TRBV18,NA,TGTGCCAGCTCACCACTCGACTTGATGAACACTGAAGCTTTCTTT,CASSPLDLMNTEAFF
once,TRBJ1-5,TRBV6-2/TRBV6-3,TRBD1,TGTGCCAGCAGTTCCCCGGACAGGGGCAATCAGCCCCAGCATTTT,CASSSPDRGNQPQHF
NA,TRBJ1-3,TRBV29-1,NA,TGCAGCCCCCATTTGGCCTCGACGGGAAGCTCTGGAAACACCATATATTTT,CSPHLASTGSSGNTIYF
NA,TRBJ2-4,TRBV25-1,NA,TGTGCCAGCAGCGCCCGAGGGCTAGCCAAAAACATTCAGTACTTC,CASSARGLAKNIQYF
NA,TRBJ1-2,TRBV27,TRBD1,TGTGCCAGCAGTACTCAGGGGGCGAACTATGGCTACACCTTC,CASSTQGANYGYTF
NA,TRBJ1-1,TRBV29-1,NA,TGCAGCGTTAACAGGTGGGGCACTGAAGCTTTCTTT,CSVNRWGTEAFF
NA,TRBJ1-1,TRBV30,TRBD1,TGTGCCTGGAGCGGGACAGTTGAAGCTTTCTTT,CAWSGTVEAFF
NA,TRBJ2-4,TRBV2,NA,TGTGCCAGCAGTAGGGAGATGGCCAAAAACATTCAGTACTTC,CASSREMAKNIQYF
NA,TRBJ1-2,TRBV7-2,TRBD1,TGTGCCAGCAGCTCGTTTAGGGACAGGGGACCCGACACCTTC,CASSSFRDRGPDTF
NA,TRBJ1-2,TRBV19,NA,TGTGCCAGTAGTATCGACAGTCGGTATGGCTACACCTTC,CASSIDSRYGYTF
NA,TRBJ2-3,TRBV19,NA,TGTGCCAGTACCTCCTATCCAGGGGATACGCAGTATTTT,CASTSYPGDTQYF
NA,TRBJ1-5,TRBV19,TRBD1,TGTGCCAGTAGCCCCACCGGGACAGGGCTCCGAAGCAATCAGCCCCAGCATTTT,CASSPTGTGLRSNQPQHF
NA,TRBJ1-1,TRBV30,NA,TGTGCCGGAGACAGGATGAACACTGAAGCTTTCTTT,CAGDRMNTEAFF
NA,TRBJ1-1,TRBV9,NA,TGTGCCAGCAGCGTAGTGGGAGGGGGTGGAACTGAAGCTTTCTTT,CASSVVGGGGTEAFF
NA,TRBJ1-1,TRBV5-4,NA,TGTGCCAGCAGCTTTGGTCCCCGGCGGGCTGAAGCTTTCTTT,CASSFGPRRAEAFF
few,TRBJ1-6,TRBV27,NA,TGTGCCAGCAGTTTAGTTCGGGGTCCACCCCTCCACTTT,CASSLVRGPPLHF
few,TRBJ1-2,TRBV4-3,NA,TGCGCCAGCAGCCAAGATCCCGGAGGTATCATTTCTAACTATGGCTACACCTTC,CASSQDPGGIISNYGYTF
NA,TRBJ2-1,TRBV7-2,NA,TGTGCCAGCAGCGCGGGGAGCTCCTACAATGAGCAGTTCTTC,CASSAGSSYNEQFF
NA,TRBJ1-2,TRBV11-2,TRBD1,TGTGCCAGCAGTAGACAGGGGGGCCTCTATGGCTACACCTTC,CASSRQGGLYGYTF
NA,TRBJ2-1,TRBV27,NA,TGTGCCAGCAGTTTTTTGGTGCGATCCTACAATGAGCAGTTCTTC,CASSFLVRSYNEQFF
few,TRBJ1-2,TRBV28,TRBD1,TGTGCCAGCAGCCCTCCCCACGGGACAGCGAGCTATGGCTACACCTTC,CASSPPHGTASYGYTF
NA,TRBJ1-2,TRBV4-1,TRBD1,TGCGCCAGCAGCCAAGATGGACAGGTTGGCTATGGCTACACCTTC,CASSQDGQVGYGYTF
NA,TRBJ2-2,TRBV28,NA,TGTGCCAGCAGTTTGAGGAACACCGGGGAGCTGTTTTTT,CASSLRNTGELFF
NA,TRBJ1-5,TRBV10-3,NA,TGTGCCATCACCCCGGGGGGCAATCAGCCCCAGCATTTT,CAITPGGNQPQHF
few,TRBJ2-2,TRBV25-1,TRBD1,TGTGCCAGCAGTGAGGGACAGGCTTTGACCGGGGAGCTGTTTTTT,CASSEGQALTGELFF
NA,TRBJ1-1,TRBV3-1/TRBV3-2,NA,TGTGCCAGCAGCCAAGTCCGGGGCACTGAAGCTTTCTTT,CASSQVRGTEAFF
NA,TRBJ2-3,TRBV7-2,NA,TGTGCCAGCAGCACCCGACTTCCAGATACGCAGTATTTT,CASSTRLPDTQYF
NA,TRBJ1-5,TRBV6-5,NA,TGTGCCAGCAGGTTCAGCGTTACTAGCAATCAGCCCCAGCATTTT,CASRFSVTSNQPQHF
NA,TRBJ1-2,TRBV28,TRBD1,TGTGCCAGCAGTCCAGGGGGCTCGTACTATGGCTACACCTTC,CASSPGGSYYGYTF
once,TRBJ1-1,TRBV5-1,TRBD1,TGCGCCAGCAGATCGGACAGGGGAGCTTTCTTT,CASRSDRGAFF